Each of the 16 T cell receptor beta chains below was sequenced from the same sample in a study of blood T cells in healthy people across ages. It was with a sample-barcoded 5' primer and a J-beta primer mix that a second PCR of roughly 7 to 12 cycles was run. Each CDR3 protein gets one entry after TCRdb re-called the 5' RACE reads with MiXCR. The sample has roughly 1.4 million distinct CDR3 sequences; almost 60% are singletons. Input material: blood. Receptors originate from a man younger than 35 in good health.

J is TRBJ1-6 and V is TRBV5-1; TRBD1 is a possible D gene (5 bases). The ends were cut back, 2 bases at V and 8 bases at J, with 20 bases in the middle. Germline CDR1 SGHRS, CDR2 YFSETQ. The CDR3 totals 17 residues. CDR3 bases: TGCGCCAGCAGCTTACGACAGTTATCACCCGGGGATTCACCCCTCCACTTT. Translating gives CASSLRQLSPGDSPLHF. The variable domain in full, with the rest retrieved from reference TRBV5-1 and TRBJ1-6, is KAGVTQTPRYLIKTRGQQVTLSCSPISGHRSVSWYQQTPGQGLQFLFEYFSETQRNKGNFPGRFSGRQFSNSRSEMNVSTLELGDSALYLCASSLRQLSPGDSPLHFGNGTRLTVT.

This sequence joins TRBV6-5 and TRBJ2-4, with a weak D call TRBD1 (6 bases). The ends were cut back, 0 bases at V and 8 bases at J, with 23 bases in the middle. CDR1 is MNHEY and CDR2 is SVGAGI in the germline V gene. The CDR3 covers 18 residues. The CDR3 sequence: CASSYSNPTRGTEYIQYF. The CDR3, as DNA: TGTGCCAGCAGTTACTCGAATCCCACAAGGGGGACGGAATACATTCAGTACTTC.

The J gene is TRBJ2-3, the V gene TRBV10-3; tentatively, D is TRBD1 (5 bases). V lost 6 bases and J lost 0, with 10 bases in between. Germline-derived CDR1 and CDR2 are ENHRY and SYGVKD. The CDR3 has 14 amino acids. This chain's CDR3 is CAIRDSSSTDTQYF. In DNA form, the CDR3 reads TGTGCCATCAGAGACAGTTCTAGCACAGATACGCAGTATTTT.

The CDR3 loop reads CASSQSGQNYHEQYF. The CDR3 DNA reads as TGTGCCAGCAGCCAGAGCGGACAGAATTACCACGAGCAGTACTTC. This chain uses TRBV25-1 with TRBJ2-7; a possible D gene is TRBD1 (6 bases). Germline V gives CDR1 MGHDK, CDR2 SYGVNS. The CDR3 covers 15 residues. Trimming removed 6 bases from V and 5 bases from J, with 20 bases in between.

The chain has TRBV27 and TRBJ2-1; 14 bases map to TRBD2. The CDR3 spans 16 residues. Trimming took 1 base from V and 9 from J; bases not matched to a gene: 5. The germline V gene encodes CDR1 MNHEY and CDR2 SMNVEV (reference sequence). The CDR3 nucleotides read TGTGCCAGCAGTTTATTGGGACTAGCGGGAGTAGGTGAGCAGTTCTTC. Its translation is CASSLLGLAGVGEQFF.

The chain joins TRBV11-2 to TRBJ2-5, with no clear D. Matching the DNA end better, TRBJ2-7 makes the J call doubtful. This CDR3 region has 15 residues. CDR1 and CDR2 (germline): SGHAT, FQNNGV. CDR3 sequence: CASSLDTYSSYEQYF. CDR3 DNA: TGTGCCAGCAGCTTAGATACCTACTCTAGCTACGAGCAGTACTTC.

This clonotype has just one count. The junction shows a germline mismatch at one end, possibly a read error. The rearrangement joins TRBV10-2 to TRBJ1-5; weak D call: TRBD1 (6 bases). This CDR3 contains 13 residues. The germline gives CDR1 WSHSY, CDR2 SAAADI. CDR3 amino acids: CAGSSGVSQPQHF. The CDR3 region has the DNA TGCGCCGGCAGTTCAGGGGTTAGTCAGCCCCAGCATTTT.

The chain links TRBV7-9 to TRBJ2-3; 12 nucleotides align to TRBD2. This CDR3 has 17 residues. With 6 bases clipped from V and 2 bases from J, the junction kept 9 bases outside the gene matches. Germline V gene data show CDR1 as SEHNR and CDR2 as FQNEAQ (reference sequence). The CDR3 protein is CASRPETSGGSTDTQYF. DNA of the CDR3: TGTGCCAGCAGGCCAGAAACTAGCGGGGGGTCCACAGATACGCAGTATTTT. The whole variable domain, remainder taken from reference TRBV7-9 and TRBJ2-3, is DTGVSQNPRHKITKRGQNVTFRCDPISEHNRLYWYRQTLGQGPEFLTYFQNEAQLEKSRLLSDRFSAERPKGSFSTLEIQRTEQGDSAMYLCASRPETSGGSTDTQYFGPGTRLTVL.

Only a few counts were recorded for this clonotype. The chain is built from TRBV4-2 and TRBJ2-3; TRBD2 aligns across 9 bases. The CDR3 totals 17 residues. V lost 0 bases and J lost 0; bases outside the gene matches: 4. Looked up from germline, CDR1 is LGHNA and CDR2 is YNFKEQ. The chain's CDR3 is CASSQDFLAGSTDTQYF. The CDR3 DNA reads as TGTGCCAGCAGCCAAGATTTCCTAGCGGGAAGCACAGATACGCAGTATTTT.

The chain employs TRBV20-1 and TRBJ1-4; D call uncertain. Per germline, CDR1 DFQATT and CDR2 SNEGSKA (reference sequence). The CDR3 spans 12 residues. Deletions cut 0 bases from V and 8 bases from J, with 7 bases between. CDR3 sequence (DNA): TGCAGTGCTAGAGATCCAGGAGAAAAACTGTTTTTT. Its translation is CSARDPGEKLFF.

The chain employs TRBV10-3 and TRBJ1-5, with 8 nucleotides matching TRBD1. The CDR3 length is 14 residues. CDR1 and CDR2 from the germline V gene are ENHRY and SYGVKD. The J segment lost 3 bases and the V segment lost 7 bases, leaving 5 bases of the junction unmatched. The CDR3 sequence: CAINSGQDNQPQHF. The CDR3 coding sequence is TGTGCCATCAATTCGGGACAGGACAATCAGCCCCAGCATTTT.

This clonotype was seen a few times. The genes are TRBV6-5 and TRBJ2-1, with TRBD2 identical over 10 bases. After removal of 6 bases from V and 0 bases from J, the junction contained 5 bases not matched to a gene. The CDR3 sequence is 16 residues long. Per the germline V gene, CDR1 is MNHEY and CDR2 is SVGAGI. The CDR3 spells CASSRSGGSSYNEQFF. CDR3 bases: TGTGCCAGCAGCCGTAGCGGGGGGAGCTCCTACAATGAGCAGTTCTTC.

The chain combines TRBV4-1 with TRBJ2-1, with no clear D. Trimming shortened V by 0 bases and J by 6 bases, and 9 bases separated the two germline ends. Looked up from germline, CDR1 is MGHRA and CDR2 is YSYEKL. The CDR3 totals 14 residues. The CDR3 region is CASSQELPGNEQFF. The DNA of the CDR3 is TGCGCCAGCAGCCAAGAACTACCCGGCAATGAGCAGTTCTTC.

This rearrangement joins TRBV2 to TRBJ1-2; D call uncertain. The germline gives CDR1 SNHLY, CDR2 FYNNEI. This CDR3 is 13 amino acids long. V was clipped by 5 bases and J by 0 bases, with 7 bases between them. CDR3: CASSRRANYGYTF. The CDR3, as DNA: TGTGCCAGCAGTCGACGGGCTAACTATGGCTACACCTTC.

J is TRBJ2-2 and V is TRBV29-1, with D possibly matching TRBD2 (5 bases). Looked up from germline, CDR1 is SQVTM and CDR2 is ANQGSEA. The V and J ends lost 4 bases and 6 bases respectively, with 18 bases between them. The CDR3 has 15 amino acids. For the CDR3, the DNA is TGCAGCGTTGCCCCACTAGTGTTAGTCCCCGGGGAGCTGTTTTTT. It yields the protein CSVAPLVLVPGELFF.

As regards this clonotype: The junction does not match germline at one end; this may be a read error. The chain links TRBV20-1 to TRBJ2-5; 10 positions agree with TRBD2. This CDR3 contains 14 residues. CDR1 DFQATT and CDR2 SNEGSKA come from the germline V gene (reference sequence). CDR3 in amino acids: CSVRRLAGAETQYF. The CDR3, as DNA: TGCAGTGTTAGAAGGCTAGCGGGAGCAGAGACCCAGTACTTC.